This TCR beta chain stems from a study of shared clonotypes between healthy human individuals. V shed 8 bases, J shed 0 bases, and the junction held 13 bases outside the gene matches. Germline V lookup: CDR1 MDHEN, CDR2 SYDVKM. The CDR3 extends over 18 amino acids. Several immunoSEQ plates held equal portions of the genomic DNA taken from each subset. Each unsorted PBMC replicate got 300 ng genomic DNA, around 30,000 genomes. Here immunoSEQ multiplex PCR was the method, and the copy in TCRdb shows in-frame clones only, minus some. Among 550,000 to 600,000 clones listed, around 81% were seen once. This sequence joins TRBV28 and TRBJ2-6; 7 bases match TRBD1. This receptor was taken from a woman aged 40 to 50 in good health. Some clones in this sample may be carry-over from other donors' samples. The sequencing input was PBMCs. DNA of the CDR3: TGTGCCAGCCGGGTCCGGGACAGTTACTTCTCTGGGGCCAACGTCCTGACTTTC. Translating gives CASRVRDSYFSGANVLTF.